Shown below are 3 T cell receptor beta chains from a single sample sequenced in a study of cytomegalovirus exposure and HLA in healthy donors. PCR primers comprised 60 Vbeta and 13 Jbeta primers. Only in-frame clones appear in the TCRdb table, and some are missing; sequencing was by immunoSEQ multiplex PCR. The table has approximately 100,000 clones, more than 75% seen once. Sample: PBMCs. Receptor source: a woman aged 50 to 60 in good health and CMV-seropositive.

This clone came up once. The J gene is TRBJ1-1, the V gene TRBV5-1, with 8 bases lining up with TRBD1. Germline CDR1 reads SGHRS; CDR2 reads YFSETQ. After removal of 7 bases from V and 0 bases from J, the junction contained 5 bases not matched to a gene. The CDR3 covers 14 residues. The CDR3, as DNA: TGCGCCAGCGGGAGGACAGGGTTGAACACTGAAGCTTTCTTT. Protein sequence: CASGRTGLNTEAFF.

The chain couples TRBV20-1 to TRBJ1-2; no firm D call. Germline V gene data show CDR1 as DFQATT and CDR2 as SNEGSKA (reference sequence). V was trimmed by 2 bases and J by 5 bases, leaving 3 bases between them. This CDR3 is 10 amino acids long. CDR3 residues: CSARQYGYTF. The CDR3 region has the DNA TGCAGTGCTAGACAATATGGCTACACCTTC.

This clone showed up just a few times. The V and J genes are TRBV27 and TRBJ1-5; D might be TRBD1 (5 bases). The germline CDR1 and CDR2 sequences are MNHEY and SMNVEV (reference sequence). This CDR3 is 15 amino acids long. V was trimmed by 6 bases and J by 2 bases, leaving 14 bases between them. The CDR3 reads CASSSGPRGNQPQHF. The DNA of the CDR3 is TGTGCCAGCAGCTCCGGACCCAGGGGCAATCAGCCCCAGCATTTT.